This TCR beta chain was recorded in a study of technical replicates of blood from a few donors. Profiled with immunoSEQ multiplex PCR; TCRdb holds only in-frame clones, not every one. The sample includes 75,000 or so clones, roughly 93% of them seen just once. This clonotype originated in a human donor in good health. The sequenced material came from T cells isolated from PBMCs.

The DNA of the CDR3 is TGTGCCAGCAGCCCTCCGACTCGACTAGCGGGTTACGAGCAGTACTTC. This gives the protein CASSPPTRLAGYEQYF. The chain has TRBV7-9 and TRBJ2-7; TRBD2 agrees at 10 bases. J lost 4 bases, V lost 5 bases, and 11 bases had no gene match. The CDR3 totals 16 residues. CDR1 and CDR2 (germline): SEHNR, FQNEAQ (reference sequence).